This TCR beta chain was recovered during a study of T cells in Graves' hyperthyroidism and ophthalmopathy. The CDR3 regions of TCR beta were amplified from RNA transcripts. HTBI primers were used for first-round RT-PCR of the TCR CDR3. Via MiXCR, TCRdb re-called the multiplex PCR reads, giving one row per CDR3 protein. There are 370,000 or so distinct CDR3 sequences in the sample; roughly 25% occur only once, and around 79% lies in the top ten. In this sample, this clonotype turned up many times. Its antigen is not identified. Germline V lookup: CDR1 SGHTA, CDR2 FQGTGA. The CDR3 covers 14 residues. Trimming left V 3 bases short and J 5 bases short, with 14 bases between. Study conclusions and caveats: In the analysis, a 13 V-J model separated ophthalmopathy from stable hyperthyroidism. Within blood appeared most thyroid clonotypes that had expanded above 0.001.

If no ophthalmopathy progression occurred within 18 months, Graves' hyperthyroidism was stable. Those patients with uncontrolled infection, other autoimmune disease, pregnancy or lactation were excluded. The chain has TRBV7-3 and TRBJ2-7, with D perhaps given as TRBD1 or TRBD2 (5 bases each). The TCR was taken from a man aged 45 to 65 with Graves' hyperthyroidism. Specimen: blood. This CDR3 reads CASSLGRGTHEQYF. As DNA, the CDR3 is TGTGCCAGCAGCTTGGGGCGAGGGACCCACGAGCAGTACTTC. Full variable domain (missing parts from reference TRBV7-3 and TRBJ2-7): GAGVSQTPSNKVTEKGKYVELRCDPISGHTALYWYRQSLGQGPEFLIYFQGTGAADDSGLPNDRFFAVRPEGSVSTLKIQRTERGDSAVYLCASSLGRGTHEQYFGPGTRLTVT.